This record covers a single T cell receptor (beta chain). This clonotype was recorded at least ten times. The target of this receptor is not known. Base qualities were left out, and no much larger clone turns up one base away. Library preparation employed 5' RACE. The data were produced on an Illumina MiSeq. Through fastp at Q25 and MiXCR, TCRdb rebuilt clones from the public reads, retaining in-frame beta chains. Rows with a matching CDR3 protein are joined into one entry that keeps the most common DNA and genes. For this sample there are around 80,000 distinct CDR3 sequences; approximately 5.4% appear just once. The ten largest clones capture approximately 8% of the sample. This specimen belongs to a study of T cells of healthy individuals listed by TCRdb under 2018. Germline trimming: 4 bases from V, 1 base from J; junction bases outside gene matches: 6. The germline V gene gives CDR1 as MNHEY and CDR2 as SVGEGT. The CDR3, cysteine through phenylalanine, is 17 amino acids long. Just the 51-base CDR3 DNA is kept, in frame starting at base 1.

The TCR was taken from a female donor in good health. The chain is made from TRBV6-2 or TRBV6-3 and TRBJ1-5; 11 bases in the junction line up with TRBD1. The DNA is TGTGCCAGCAGTTTTAGGACAGGGGGCATCAGCAATCAGCCCCAGCATTTT. This codes for CASSFRTGGISNQPQHF.